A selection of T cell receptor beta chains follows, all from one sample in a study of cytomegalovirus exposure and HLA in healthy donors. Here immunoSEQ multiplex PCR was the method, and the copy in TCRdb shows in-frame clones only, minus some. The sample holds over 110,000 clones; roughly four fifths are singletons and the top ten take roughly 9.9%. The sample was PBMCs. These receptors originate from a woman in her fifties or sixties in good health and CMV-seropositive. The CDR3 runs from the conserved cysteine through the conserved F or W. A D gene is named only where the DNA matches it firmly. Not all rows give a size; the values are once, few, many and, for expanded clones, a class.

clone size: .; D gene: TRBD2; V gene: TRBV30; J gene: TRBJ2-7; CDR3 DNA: TGTGCCTGGGATAGCGGGAGAGGATCCGAGCAGTACTTC; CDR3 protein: CAWDSGRGSEQYF
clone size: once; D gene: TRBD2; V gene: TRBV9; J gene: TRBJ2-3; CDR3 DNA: TGTGCCAGCAGCGTAGCCGGGGCTAGCGGGAGGGCTTCTGGCACAGATACGCAGTATTTT; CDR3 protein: CASSVAGASGRASGTDTQYF
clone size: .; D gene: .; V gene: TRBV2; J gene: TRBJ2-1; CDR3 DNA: TGTGCCAGCAGGGCGACTTACTTAACCTACAATGAGCAGTTCTTC; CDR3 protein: CASRATYLTYNEQFF
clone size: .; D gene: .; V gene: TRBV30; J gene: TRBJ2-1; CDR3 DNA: TGTGCCTGGAGTGTGGGGCAGAGCTCCTACAATGAGCAGTTCTTC; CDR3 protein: CAWSVGQSSYNEQFF
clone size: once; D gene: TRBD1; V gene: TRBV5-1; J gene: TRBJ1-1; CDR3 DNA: TGCGCCAGCAGCGCCTGGGACAGCCAGGACACTGAAGCTTTCTTT; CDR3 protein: CASSAWDSQDTEAFF
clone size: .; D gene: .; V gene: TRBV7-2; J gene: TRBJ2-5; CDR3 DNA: TGTGCCAGCAGCTTAGGAACGGGTCCGAAGACCCAGTACTTC; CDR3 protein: CASSLGTGPKTQYF
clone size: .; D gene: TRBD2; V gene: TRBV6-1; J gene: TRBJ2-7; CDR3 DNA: TGTGCCAGCACGCCGGGGACTATCTACGAGCAGTACTTC; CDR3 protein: CASTPGTIYEQYF
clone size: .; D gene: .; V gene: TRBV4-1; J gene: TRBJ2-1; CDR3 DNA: TGCGCCAGCAGCCAAGATTCGGGACTCCCGAATGAGCAGTTCTTC; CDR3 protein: CASSQDSGLPNEQFF
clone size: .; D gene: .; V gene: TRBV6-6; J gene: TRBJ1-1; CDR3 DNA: TGTGCCAGCAGTTACTCCTCGGGGGGCACTGAAGCTTTCTTT; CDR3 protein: CASSYSSGGTEAFF
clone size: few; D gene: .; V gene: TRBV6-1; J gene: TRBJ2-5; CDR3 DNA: TGTGCCAGCAGTGAATCGTACAGGGAGGGGACCCAGTACTTC; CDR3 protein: CASSESYREGTQYF
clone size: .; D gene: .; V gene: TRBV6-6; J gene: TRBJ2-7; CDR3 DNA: TGTGCCAGCACCCGAGGCCCCGAGCAGTACTTC; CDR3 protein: CASTRGPEQYF
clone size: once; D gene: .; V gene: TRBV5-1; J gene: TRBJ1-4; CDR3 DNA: TGCGCCAGCAGCTTGGAACGGTTCACTAATGAAAAACTGTTTTTT; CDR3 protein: CASSLERFTNEKLFF
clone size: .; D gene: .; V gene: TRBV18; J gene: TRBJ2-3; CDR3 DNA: TGTGCCAGCTCACCAGGGCCAGATACGCAGTATTTT; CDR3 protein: CASSPGPDTQYF
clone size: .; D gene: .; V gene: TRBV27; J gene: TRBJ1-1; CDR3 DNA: TGTGCCAGCAGTTTATTTATAAACACTGAAGCTTTCTTT; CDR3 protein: CASSLFINTEAFF
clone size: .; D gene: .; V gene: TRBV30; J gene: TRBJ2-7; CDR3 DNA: TGTGCCTGGAGTTTCGGGGGAAGCTACGAGCAGTACTTC; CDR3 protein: CAWSFGGSYEQYF
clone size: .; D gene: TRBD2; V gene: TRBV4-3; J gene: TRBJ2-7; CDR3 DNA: TGCGCCAGCAGCCAAGACGTCCCCCGACTAGCGGGAGGTCTAACCTACGAGCAGTACTTC; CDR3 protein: CASSQDVPRLAGGLTYEQYF
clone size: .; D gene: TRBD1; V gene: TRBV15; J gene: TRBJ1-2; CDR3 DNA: TGTGCCACCAGCAGAGGGGGGACAGGCCGGCGAGGTGGCTACACCTTC; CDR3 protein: CATSRGGTGRRGGYTF
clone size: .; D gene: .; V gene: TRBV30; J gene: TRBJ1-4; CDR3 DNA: TGTGCCTGGAGTCCAACGGGGGACTGGGCTAATGAAAAACTGTTTTTT; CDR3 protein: CAWSPTGDWANEKLFF
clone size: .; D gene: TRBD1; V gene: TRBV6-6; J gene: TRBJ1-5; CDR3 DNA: TGTGCCAGCAGCGGACAGGGGGCGATTCAGCCCCAGCATTTT; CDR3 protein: CASSGQGAIQPQHF
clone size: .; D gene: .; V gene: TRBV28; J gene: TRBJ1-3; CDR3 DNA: TGTGCCAGCACGCGGTTGGGCTCTGGAAACACCATATATTTT; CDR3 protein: CASTRLGSGNTIYF
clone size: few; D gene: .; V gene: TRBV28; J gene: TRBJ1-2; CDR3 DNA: TGTGCCAGCAGTTCACCCGGGACTAGCTATGGCTACACCTTC; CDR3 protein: CASSSPGTSYGYTF
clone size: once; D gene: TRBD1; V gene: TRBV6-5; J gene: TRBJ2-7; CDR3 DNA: TGTGCCAGCAGTTCCTCGGACAGGGGGCTTGAGCAGTACTTC; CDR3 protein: CASSSSDRGLEQYF
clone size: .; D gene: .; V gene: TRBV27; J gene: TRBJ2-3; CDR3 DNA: TGTGCCAGCGCTAGGGGCCCTAGCACAGATACGCAGTATTTT; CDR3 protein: CASARGPSTDTQYF
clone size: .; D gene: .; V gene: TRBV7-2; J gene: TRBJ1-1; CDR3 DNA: TGTGCCAGCAGCTTAGATGGAGCGAACACTGAAGCTTTCTTT; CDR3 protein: CASSLDGANTEAFF
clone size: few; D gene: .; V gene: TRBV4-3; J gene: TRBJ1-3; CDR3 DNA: TGCGCCAGCAGCCAAGATAGCGGAGTGGGATTTGGAAACACCATATATTTT; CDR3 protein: CASSQDSGVGFGNTIYF